This T cell receptor beta chain is drawn from a study of cytomegalovirus exposure and HLA in healthy donors. Study overall: The same platform was used for the 90 to 150 validation repertoires as for the approximately 610 first-cohort repertoires, as reported in a later analysis. Findings of the study overall: The tendency of first-cohort TCR clusters to co-occur in the 110 or so validation repertoires emerged from a later analysis.

Only in-frame clones appear in the TCRdb table, and some are missing; sequencing was by immunoSEQ multiplex PCR. The table records some 150,000 clones, around nine tenths of them present only once. This CDR3 spans 14 amino acids. Germline V gives CDR1 MRHNA, CDR2 SNTAGT. Trimming shortened V by 4 bases and J by 10 bases, and 14 bases separated the two germline ends. To note about this clone: No antigen is known for it.

The V and J genes are TRBV6-4 and TRBJ1-6, with TRBD1 as a possible D gene (6 bases). The receptor was derived from a man aged 18 to 29 in good health and CMV-seropositive. Material: PBMCs. CDR3 sequence (DNA): TGTGCCAGCAGTGGAACGCCAGGGGAATCACCCCTCCACTTT. It codes for CASSGTPGESPLHF.